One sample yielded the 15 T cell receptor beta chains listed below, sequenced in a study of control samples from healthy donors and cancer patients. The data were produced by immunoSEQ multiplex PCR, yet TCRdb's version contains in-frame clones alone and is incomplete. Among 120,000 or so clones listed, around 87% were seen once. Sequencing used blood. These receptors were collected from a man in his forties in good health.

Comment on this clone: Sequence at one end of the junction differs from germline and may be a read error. This chain's CDR3 is CAWSVGGPVSLLSF. CDR3 nucleotide sequence: TGTGCCTGGAGTGTAGGGGGTCCGGTCAGCCTCCTGTCCTTC. The chain is built from TRBV30 and TRBJ2-7; D may be TRBD1 (6 bases). CDR3 length: 14 amino acids. Germline V gene lookup returns CDR1 GTSNPN and CDR2 SVGIG (reference sequence).

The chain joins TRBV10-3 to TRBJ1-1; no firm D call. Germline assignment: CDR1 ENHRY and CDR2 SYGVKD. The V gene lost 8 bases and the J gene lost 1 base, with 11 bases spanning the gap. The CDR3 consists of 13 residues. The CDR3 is CAIWQTGNTEAFF. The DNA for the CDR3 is TGTGCCATCTGGCAGACGGGGAACACTGAAGCTTTCTTT.

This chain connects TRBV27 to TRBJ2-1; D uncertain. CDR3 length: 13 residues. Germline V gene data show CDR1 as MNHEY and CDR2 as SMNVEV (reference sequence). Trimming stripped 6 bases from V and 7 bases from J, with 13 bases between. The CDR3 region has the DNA TGTGCCAGCAGCCTGACTCGGATTAATGAGCAGTTCTTC. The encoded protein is CASSLTRINEQFF.

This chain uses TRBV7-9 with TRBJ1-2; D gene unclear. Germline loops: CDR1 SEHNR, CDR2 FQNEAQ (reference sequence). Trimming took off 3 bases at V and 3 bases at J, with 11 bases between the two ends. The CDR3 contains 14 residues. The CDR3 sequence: CASSFGGIYYGYTF. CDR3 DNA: TGTGCCAGCAGCTTTGGAGGGATTTACTATGGCTACACCTTC. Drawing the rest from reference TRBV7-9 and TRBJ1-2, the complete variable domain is DTGVSQNPRHKITKRGQNVTFRCDPISEHNRLYWYRQTLGQGPEFLTYFQNEAQLEKSRLLSDRFSAERPKGSFSTLEIQRTEQGDSAMYLCASSFGGIYYGYTFGSGTRLTVV.

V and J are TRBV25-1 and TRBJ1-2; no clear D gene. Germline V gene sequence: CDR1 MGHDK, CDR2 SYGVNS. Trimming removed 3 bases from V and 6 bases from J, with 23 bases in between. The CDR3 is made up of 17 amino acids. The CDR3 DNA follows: TGTGCCAGCAGTGACCCTAGGAACATATACTCTCCGGATGGCTACACCTTC. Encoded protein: CASSDPRNIYSPDGYTF.

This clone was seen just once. CDR3: CASSQGSSGGALTQYF. For the CDR3, the DNA is TGTGCCAGCAGCCAAGGGTCTAGCGGGGGGGCGCTTACGCAGTATTTT. The rearrangement joins TRBV3-1 (or the pseudogene TRBV3-2) to TRBJ2-3; TRBD2 matches at 12 bases. Germline CDR1 reads LGHDT; CDR2 reads YNNKEL (reference sequence). The CDR3 runs 16 residues. Trimming at V came to 1 base and at J to 8 bases, leaving 7 bases not matched to a gene.

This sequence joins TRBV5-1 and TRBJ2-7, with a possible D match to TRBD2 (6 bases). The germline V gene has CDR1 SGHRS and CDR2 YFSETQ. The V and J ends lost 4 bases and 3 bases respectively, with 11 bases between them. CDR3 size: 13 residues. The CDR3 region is CASSVGGVYEQYF. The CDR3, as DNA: TGCGCCAGCAGCGTCGGAGGGGTCTACGAGCAGTACTTC. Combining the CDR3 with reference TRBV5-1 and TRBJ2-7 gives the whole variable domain KAGVTQTPRYLIKTRGQQVTLSCSPISGHRSVSWYQQTPGQGLQFLFEYFSETQRNKGNFPGRFSGRQFSNSRSEMNVSTLELGDSALYLCASSVGGVYEQYFGPGTRLTVT.

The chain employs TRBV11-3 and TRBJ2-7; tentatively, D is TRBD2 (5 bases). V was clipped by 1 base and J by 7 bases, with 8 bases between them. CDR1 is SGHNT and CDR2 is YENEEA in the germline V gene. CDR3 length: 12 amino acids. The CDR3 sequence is CASSLARAEQYF. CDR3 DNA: TGTGCCAGCAGCTTAGCGAGGGCAGAGCAGTACTTC.

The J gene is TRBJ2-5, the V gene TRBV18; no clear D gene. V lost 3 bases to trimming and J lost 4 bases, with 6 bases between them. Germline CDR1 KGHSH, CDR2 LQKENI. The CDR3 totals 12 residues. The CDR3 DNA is TGTGCCAGCTCACCTCCTTTAGAGACCCAGTACTTC. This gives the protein CASSPPLETQYF.

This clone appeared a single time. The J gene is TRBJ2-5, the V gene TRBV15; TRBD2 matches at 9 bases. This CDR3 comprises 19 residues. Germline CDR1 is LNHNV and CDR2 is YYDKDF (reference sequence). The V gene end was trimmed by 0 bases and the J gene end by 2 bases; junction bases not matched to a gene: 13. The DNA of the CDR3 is TGTGCCACCAGCAGAGATCTTGGCGGGGGGGTAGGACAGCAAGAGACCCAGTACTTC. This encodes CATSRDLGGGVGQQETQYF. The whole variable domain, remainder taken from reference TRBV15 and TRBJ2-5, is DAMVIQNPRYQVTQFGKPVTLSCSQTLNHNVMYWYQQKSSQAPKLLFHYYDKDFNNEADTPDNFQSRRPNTSFCFLDIRSPGLGDTAMYLCATSRDLGGGVGQQETQYFGPGTRLLVL.

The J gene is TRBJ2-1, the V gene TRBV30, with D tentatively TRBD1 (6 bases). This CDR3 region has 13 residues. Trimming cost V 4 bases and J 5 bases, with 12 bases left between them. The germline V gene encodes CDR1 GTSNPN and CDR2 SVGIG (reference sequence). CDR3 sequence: CAWTAWGHNEQFF. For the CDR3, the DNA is TGTGCCTGGACAGCCTGGGGGCACAATGAGCAGTTCTTC.

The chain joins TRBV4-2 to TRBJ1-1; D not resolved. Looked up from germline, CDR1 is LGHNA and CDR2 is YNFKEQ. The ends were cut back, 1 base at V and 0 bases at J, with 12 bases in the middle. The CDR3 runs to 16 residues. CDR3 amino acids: CASSQVSGSMNTEAFF. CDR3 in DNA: TGTGCCAGCAGCCAAGTGAGTGGGTCTATGAACACTGAAGCTTTCTTT.

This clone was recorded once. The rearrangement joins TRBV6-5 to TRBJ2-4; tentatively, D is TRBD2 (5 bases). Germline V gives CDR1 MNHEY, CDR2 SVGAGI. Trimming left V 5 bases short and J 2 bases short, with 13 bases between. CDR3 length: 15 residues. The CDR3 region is CASSILAGSKNIQYF. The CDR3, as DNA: TGTGCCAGCAGTATCCTGGCGGGTTCCAAAAACATTCAGTACTTC.

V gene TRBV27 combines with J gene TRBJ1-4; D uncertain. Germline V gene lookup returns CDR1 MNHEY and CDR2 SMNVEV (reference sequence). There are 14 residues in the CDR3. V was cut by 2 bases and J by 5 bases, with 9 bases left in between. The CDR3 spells CASSLRRENEKLFF. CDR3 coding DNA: TGTGCCAGCAGTTTACGGCGGGAGAATGAAAAACTGTTTTTT.

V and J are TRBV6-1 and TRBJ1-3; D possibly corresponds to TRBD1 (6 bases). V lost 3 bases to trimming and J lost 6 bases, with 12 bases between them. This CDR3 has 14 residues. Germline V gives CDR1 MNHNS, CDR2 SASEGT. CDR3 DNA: TGTGCCAGCAGTGACCGGACAGCTCAAAACACCATATATTTT. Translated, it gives CASSDRTAQNTIYF.